The subject of this entry is one T cell receptor (beta chain). The record originates from a study of blood T cell repertoires in COVID-19. For the study at large: Donors in the United States, Italy and Spain gave samples during acute or convalescent COVID-19. Sources were T cells, B-cell-depleted T cells, or PBMCs; the material itself was cDNA or gDNA.

Per the original data handling: For nucleated cells, counts were estimated from reference gene primer amplification. Some clones are missing from TCRdb's copy, which holds only in-frame ones; the method was immunoSEQ multiplex PCR. V and J calls plus clone size are reproduced from that table; the DNA served to infer D and trimming. The sample comprises 35,000 to 40,000 clones, roughly 80% of which are singletons, and 4.8% rests with the top ten. The sequence derives from a man aged 45-65 years with active COVID-19. The specimen sequenced was peripheral blood.

CDR3 amino acids: CASSPGGVAGYTF. The CDR3 DNA reads as TGTGCCAGCAGCCCCGGGGGGGTCGCTGGCTACACCTTC. This rearrangement joins TRBV5-6 to TRBJ1-2; possible D gene TRBD1, 5 bases. Trimming shortened V by 4 bases and J by 7 bases, and 14 bases separated the two germline ends. This CDR3 is 13 amino acids long. Germline CDR1 and CDR2: SGHDT and YYEEEE.